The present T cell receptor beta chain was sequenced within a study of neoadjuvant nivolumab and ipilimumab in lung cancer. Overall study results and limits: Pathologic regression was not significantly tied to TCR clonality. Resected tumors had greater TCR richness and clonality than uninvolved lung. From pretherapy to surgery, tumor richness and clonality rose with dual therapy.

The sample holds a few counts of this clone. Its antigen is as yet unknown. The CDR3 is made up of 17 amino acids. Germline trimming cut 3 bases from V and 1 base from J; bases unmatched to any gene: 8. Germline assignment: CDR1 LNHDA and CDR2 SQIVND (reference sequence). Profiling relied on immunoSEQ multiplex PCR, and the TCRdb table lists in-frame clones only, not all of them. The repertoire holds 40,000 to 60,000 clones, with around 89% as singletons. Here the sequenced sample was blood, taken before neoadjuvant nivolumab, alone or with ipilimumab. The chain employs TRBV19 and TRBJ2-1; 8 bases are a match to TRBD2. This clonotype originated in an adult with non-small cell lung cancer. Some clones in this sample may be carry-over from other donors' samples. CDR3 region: CASSIRASGQSYNEQFF. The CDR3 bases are TGTGCCAGTAGTATTAGGGCTAGCGGGCAATCCTACAATGAGCAGTTCTTC.